A selection of T cell receptor beta chains follows, all from one sample in a study of cytomegalovirus exposure and HLA in healthy donors. Sequencing was performed with immunoSEQ multiplex PCR; in TCRdb, only in-frame clones are kept and a portion is missing. This table has about 180,000 clones, roughly four fifths appearing once. Sequencing was done on a sample of PBMCs. The source of these receptors is a female donor in good health and CMV-seronegative. CDR3s leave out the opening cysteine and the closing phenylalanine or tryptophan. Each record gives: J gene, V gene, clone size, CDR3 protein. Only part of the rows carry a size: once, few, many, or a class if the clone is expanded.

>TRBJ2-3|TRBV7-9|.
ASSGNGLAGDTQY
>TRBJ1-1|TRBV6-1|.
ASRDRDRGRTF
>TRBJ2-3|TRBV4-3|.
ASTSGRDSTDTQY
>TRBJ2-1|TRBV2|.
ASSEDSGVGNEQF
>TRBJ2-7|TRBV27|few
ASSLIRQASYEQY
>TRBJ1-6|TRBV4-3|.
ASSQDRTGGSPLH
>TRBJ2-1|TRBV6-5|few
ASSYDSYNEQF
>TRBJ1-1|TRBV14|.
ASSPLGARNTEAF
>TRBJ2-1|TRBV9|.
ASSQGGGGYNEQF
>TRBJ2-2|TRBV27|.
ASSLLGADHTGELF
>TRBJ1-2|TRBV6-5|.
ASRPPRLGWSYT
>TRBJ2-2|TRBV18|.
ASSPNAGDTGELF
>TRBJ2-1|TRBV19|.
ASRDRQGADNEQF
>TRBJ2-3|TRBV11-2|.
ASSLGGLAVDTQY
>TRBJ2-3|TRBV6-5|.
ASSTSGGAGDTQY
>TRBJ1-1|TRBV13|.
ASSLAPLGGANTEAF
>TRBJ2-4|TRBV19|.
ASRPGVRGHKNIQY
>TRBJ1-1|TRBV10-3|few
AASGGSNTEAF
>TRBJ2-1|TRBV2|.
ASSEELAGGNEQF
>TRBJ2-7|TRBV4-3|.
ASSQDLNRGGFYEQY
>TRBJ1-2|TRBV4-3|once
ASSPVAGTGYGYT
>TRBJ2-7|TRBV9|few
ASSALGGDEQY
>TRBJ1-5|TRBV2|.
ASSEVEVRGNQPQH
>TRBJ2-1|TRBV2|.
ATQEGRSNLHSYNEQF
>TRBJ2-3|TRBV30|once
AWIPGETDTQY
>TRBJ1-6|TRBV7-2|.
ASSLATPGAPLH
>TRBJ1-1|TRBV7-9|.
ASSLLAANTEAF
>TRBJ1-4|TRBV9|.
ASSPSPGRYEKLF
>TRBJ1-1|TRBV28|few
ASIQFGTVAEAF
>TRBJ2-3|TRBV6-5|.
ASSLSGTAQY
>TRBJ2-2|TRBV19|.
ASSGDATGELF
>TRBJ2-5|TRBV15|.
ATSRDGWTSGQETQY
>.|TRBV11-3|.
ASSPLDRDHEQY
>TRBJ2-5|TRBV5-1|.
ASSLEAGLETQY
>TRBJ1-1|TRBV28|.
ASSSDRGLGAEAF
>TRBJ2-4|TRBV5-8|.
ASGRDFQAKNIQY
>TRBJ2-1|TRBV19|.
ASSLGLAASGEQF
>TRBJ1-1|TRBV10-3|.
AITYTDRVGNTEAF
>TRBJ1-3|TRBV11-2|.
ASSIQGAGGNTIY
>TRBJ2-1|TRBV7-3|few
ASSSDTTGNEQF
>TRBJ1-2|TRBV5-6|few
ASSLFGLRGYT